This T cell receptor beta chain was recovered during a study of tumor-infiltrating lymphocytes in primary liver carcinoma. Study information: The patients had histopathologically diagnosed primary liver carcinoma, and their disease was treated by surgical resection. Patients were men and women aged 30 to 69 years. Regardless of tissue type, samples showed similar yields of roughly 3.5 to 7.5 million productive TCRbeta reads.

This clonotype was recorded at least ten times. What it recognizes is unknown. In germline, CDR1 is MNHEY, CDR2 SVGEGT. The CDR3 contains 19 residues. V lost 4 bases and J lost 7; bases outside the gene matches: 14. The authors took blood RNA from unsorted whole blood and also extracted germline DNA. Points from the study as a whole: Tumor-adjacent and tumor-blood pairs displayed less overlap than did pairs of tumor regions.

The authors made TCR beta cDNA from 500 ng total RNA with a constant-region primer. Libraries of TCR beta came from three nested multiplex PCR rounds with slightly modified ARM-PCR. The first two PCR rounds used TRBV1-TRBV30 forward primers with a C-beta reverse primer, about 10 cycles each. One entry per CDR3 protein, called by TCRdb with MiXCR from the multiplex PCR reads. The table lists about 200,000 distinct CDR3 sequences, about 61% of them singletons. Input material: peripheral blood. This clonotype was sampled from a woman aged 60 to 75 with primary liver carcinoma and hepatitis B virus infection. The rearrangement uses TRBV6-2 or TRBV6-3 and TRBJ2-1; 15 bases map to TRBD2. CDR3 protein: CASSFSATGTSGRNNEQFF. CDR3 DNA sequence: TGTGCCAGCAGTTTCAGTGCTACCGGGACTAGCGGGAGGAATAATGAGCAGTTCTTC.